A single sample is the source of the 29 T cell receptor beta chains below, sequenced in a study of early T cells in non-severe SARS-CoV-2 infection. MiXCR was run by TCRdb on the 5' RACE reads, yielding one entry per CDR3 protein. The profile shows nearly 60,000 distinct CDR3 sequences, about 13% of them singletons. The sample comprised whole blood. The origin of the receptors is an adult who was a healthcare worker with PCR-confirmed SARS-CoV-2 infection or an uninfected control (not recorded which).

In this sample, this clonotype turned up a few times. The chain couples TRBV20-1 to TRBJ2-3; the match to TRBD2 covers 12 bases. CDR1 and CDR2 (germline): DFQATT, SNEGSKA (reference sequence). The CDR3 totals 15 residues. The V gene end was trimmed by 3 bases and the J gene end by 10 bases; junction bases not matched to a gene: 11. The CDR3 loop is CSASSGGLAGGAQYF. The CDR3 region has the DNA TGCAGTGCTAGCTCGGGGGGGCTAGCGGGAGGGGCGCAGTATTTT.

This clonotype was observed a handful of times. This chain joins TRBV18 and TRBJ2-7; D unresolved. With 1 base removed from V and 0 bases from J, the gap between germline ends came to 13 bases. This CDR3 is 16 amino acids long. In germline, CDR1 is KGHSH, CDR2 LQKENI. CDR3 protein: CASSPQNGQSSYEQYF. CDR3 DNA: TGTGCCAGCTCACCACAAAACGGGCAAAGCTCCTACGAGCAGTACTTC.

This clonotype was observed at least ten times. This chain connects TRBV7-2 to TRBJ2-1; 7 bases fit TRBD1. The CDR3 has 14 residues. V lost 1 base and J lost 7; bases outside the gene matches: 4. Germline values: CDR1 SGHTA, CDR2 FQGNSA. The CDR3 DNA is TGTGCCAGCAGCTTAGAACAGGGGTGGAATGAGCAGTTCTTC. Protein: CASSLEQGWNEQFF.

The chain links TRBV10-2 to TRBJ2-2; 8 nucleotides agree with TRBD2. Germline assignment: CDR1 WSHSY and CDR2 SAAADI. The J segment lost 6 bases and the V segment lost 7 bases, leaving 7 bases of the junction unmatched. There are 14 residues in the CDR3. CDR3 coding DNA: TGCGCCAGCACCCCCGGGGGGGTCGCCGGGGAGCTGTTTTTT. Translating gives CASTPGGVAGELFF.

The chain uses TRBV10-1 and TRBJ2-6; no definite D call. CDR1 is WNHNN and CDR2 is SYGVQD in the germline V gene (reference sequence). CDR3 length equals 13 residues. V was trimmed by 10 bases and J by 4 bases, leaving 11 bases between them. CDR3 in amino acids: CATSSGGANVLTF. CDR3 coding DNA: TGCGCCACTTCGTCCGGCGGGGCCAACGTCCTGACTTTC.

V usage is TRBV20-1 and J usage is TRBJ2-3, with 11 bases fitting TRBD2. Germline trimming cut 1 base from V and 6 bases from J; bases unmatched to any gene: 9. Germline CDR1 DFQATT, CDR2 SNEGSKA (reference sequence). The CDR3 covers 16 residues. DNA of the CDR3: TGCAGTGCTAGAGTACTAGCGGGAGCGTCATGGGATACGCAGTATTTT. Its protein product is CSARVLAGASWDTQYF.

The V gene is TRBV4-3, the J gene TRBJ2-7; TRBD1 agrees at 7 bases. The CDR3 loop spans 14 amino acids. In germline, CDR1 is LGHNA, CDR2 YSLEER. Trimming cost V 2 bases and J 2 bases; bases outside gene matches: 3. CDR3 sequence (DNA): TGCGCCAGCAGCCAAAGACAGGGACCCTACGAGCAGTACTTC. Encoded protein: CASSQRQGPYEQYF.

The chain recombines TRBV11-2 with TRBJ2-5; D ambiguous. With 1 base removed from V and 5 bases from J, the gap between germline ends came to 5 bases. Germline V gene data show CDR1 as SGHAT and CDR2 as FQNNGV. The CDR3 is 12 residues long. The DNA of the CDR3 is TGTGCCAGCAGCTTAGTAAGGGAGACCCAGTACTTC. Encoded protein: CASSLVRETQYF.

This clonotype was picked up many times. The V call is TRBV20-1, the J call TRBJ2-3; perhaps TRBD2 as D (5 bases). Trimming left V 0 bases short and J 2 bases short, with 12 bases between. CDR1 is DFQATT and CDR2 is SNEGSKA in the germline V gene (reference sequence). The CDR3 runs 15 residues. The CDR3, as DNA: TGCAGTGCTAGAGATTGGGTAGCGTTCACAGATACGCAGTATTTT. Translating gives CSARDWVAFTDTQYF.

This clonotype was counted between two and nine times. V is TRBV20-1 and J is TRBJ2-1, with TRBD2 identical over 11 bases. This CDR3 region has 15 residues. J lost 8 bases, V lost 7 bases, and 13 bases had no gene match. Germline lookup yields CDR1 DFQATT and CDR2 SNEGSKA (reference sequence). As DNA, the CDR3 is TGCAGTGTAGTCGGGTTACTAGCGGGAGAGGATGAGCAGTTCTTC. Amino acids: CSVVGLLAGEDEQFF.

This clonotype has just a few counts. The V call is TRBV19, the J call TRBJ2-1; D is ambiguous. Germline V lookup: CDR1 LNHDA, CDR2 SQIVND (reference sequence). V was cut by 1 base and J by 0 bases, with 13 bases left in between. The CDR3 loop spans 17 amino acids. The CDR3 sequence: CASSIGGVQSSYNEQFF. The CDR3 bases are TGTGCCAGTAGTATAGGAGGAGTACAGAGCTCCTACAATGAGCAGTTCTTC.

This clonotype was found many times. The chain joins TRBV5-4 to TRBJ2-2, with 9 nucleotides matching TRBD1. V trimming: 1 base; J trimming: 3 bases; junction bases outside the gene matches: 4. Germline V gene sequence: CDR1 SGHNT, CDR2 YYREEE (reference sequence). This CDR3 has 16 amino acids. Here the CDR3 reads CASSLNRGRDTGELFF. The CDR3 DNA is TGTGCCAGCAGCTTGAACAGGGGGCGCGACACCGGGGAGCTGTTTTTT.

Many counts were recorded for this clonotype. V is TRBV18 and J is TRBJ2-2; D gene unclear. This CDR3 has 14 residues. The V gene lost 2 bases and the J gene lost 6 bases, with 10 bases spanning the gap. Germline loops: CDR1 KGHSH, CDR2 LQKENI. Written as DNA, the CDR3 is TGTGCCAGCTCACCATCCGTAGGATCCGGGGAGCTGTTTTTT. Its translation: CASSPSVGSGELFF. Full variable domain (remainder filled in from reference TRBV18 and TRBJ2-2): NAGVMQNPRHLVRRRGQEARLRCSPMKGHSHVYWYRQLPEEGLKFMVYLQKENIIDESGMPKERFSAEFPKEGPSILRIQQVVRGDSAAYFCASSPSVGSGELFFGEGSRLTVL.

At least ten counts were recorded for this clonotype. The V call is TRBV12-3 or TRBV12-4, the J call TRBJ2-1; no clear D. The CDR3 is 14 residues long. Between the trimmed V and J ends, which lost 6 bases and 0 bases, there was a span of 9 bases. The CDR3 reads CASRDYSSYNEQFF. CDR3 in DNA: TGTGCCAGCAGGGATTATAGCTCCTACAATGAGCAGTTCTTC.

In its sample, this clonotype was seen many times. This chain connects TRBV5-6 to TRBJ2-2; no firm D call. V lost 5 bases and J lost 0, with 11 bases in between. This CDR3 is 15 amino acids long. Germline CDR1 is SGHDT and CDR2 is YYEEEE. CDR3 nucleotide sequence: TGTGCCAGCAGACCTGACATGTCGAACACCGGGGAGCTGTTTTTT. It is translated as CASRPDMSNTGELFF.

This clonotype was detected only a few times. In DNA form, the CDR3 reads TGTGCCAGCAGCAAACACCAGGGGGCATTAGATGGCTACACCTTC. Its protein product is CASSKHQGALDGYTF. The chain links TRBV21-1 to TRBJ1-2; TRBD1, the table's D call, lacks a check against the DNA. TRBV21-1 has pseudogene status. This CDR3 has 15 amino acids.

V is TRBV14 and J is TRBJ2-7; D unclear. The V and J ends lost 2 bases and 2 bases respectively, with 10 bases between them. CDR3 length: 14 amino acids. The germline gives CDR1 SGHDN, CDR2 FVKESK. This CDR3 is CASSQYNRAYEQYF. For the CDR3, the DNA is TGTGCCAGCAGCCAATATAACCGAGCCTACGAGCAGTACTTC.

This chain uses TRBV28 with TRBJ2-7; no clear D gene. Trimming took off 5 bases at V and 6 bases at J, with 14 bases between the two ends. The CDR3 loop spans 13 amino acids. Germline loops: CDR1 MDHEN, CDR2 SYDVKM. DNA of the CDR3: TGTGCCAGCAGTGACCCCCCCTGGGCCGAGCAGTACTTC. As protein: CASSDPPWAEQYF.

The V call is TRBV14, the J call TRBJ1-1; D gene uncertain. The germline V and J ends were trimmed by 3 bases and 0 bases, with 2 bases remaining between them. The CDR3 totals 12 residues. Germline V gene lookup returns CDR1 SGHDN and CDR2 FVKESK. Here the CDR3 DNA reads TGTGCCAGCAGCCAGATGAACACTGAAGCTTTCTTT. This translates into CASSQMNTEAFF.

Written as DNA, the CDR3 is TGCGCCAGCAGCTGGGGAGACGGGAACACTGAAGCTTTCTTT. Translating gives CASSWGDGNTEAFF. V gene TRBV5-1 combines with J gene TRBJ1-1; D gene uncertain. The CDR3 sequence is 14 residues long. Germline V gives CDR1 SGHRS, CDR2 YFSETQ. V lost 3 bases to trimming and J lost 1 base, with 10 bases between them.

The V and J genes are TRBV6-1 and TRBJ1-1; D gene unclear. The V end lost 3 bases, the J end lost 3 bases, and 11 bases lay between the germline ends. Germline V gene sequence: CDR1 MNHNS, CDR2 SASEGT. The CDR3 contains 14 residues. The DNA for the CDR3 is TGTGCCAGCAGTGAGATTGGTGCGTACACTGAAGCTTTCTTT. It specifies CASSEIGAYTEAFF.

In this sample, this clonotype turned up many times. CDR3 nucleotide sequence: TGTGCCAGCAGCAAAGGGAGTACTGGGGGGCGACCAGATACGCAGTATTTT. It yields the protein CASSKGSTGGRPDTQYF. The chain joins TRBV21-1 to TRBJ2-3; TRBD1, the table's D call, lacks a check against the DNA. TRBV21-1 is labeled a pseudogene. This CDR3 has 17 amino acids.

This clonotype has only a few counts. This chain uses TRBV10-3 with TRBJ2-3; D unclear. The CDR3 loop spans 12 amino acids. With 0 bases removed from V and 9 bases from J, the gap between germline ends came to 7 bases. Germline V gene lookup returns CDR1 ENHRY and CDR2 SYGVKD. In DNA form, the CDR3 reads TGTGCCATCAGTGAGTCGTCGCCAACGCAGTATTTT. Translation gives CAISESSPTQYF.

This clonotype was counted between two and nine times. The chain joins TRBV2 to TRBJ1-6, with TRBD1 as a possible D gene (5 bases). Germline CDR1 reads SNHLY; CDR2 reads FYNNEI. The CDR3 runs 13 residues. Trimming shortened V by 6 bases and J by 7 bases, and 10 bases separated the two germline ends. CDR3 sequence: CASRAGPNSPLHF. CDR3 DNA: TGTGCCAGCAGGGCAGGGCCCAATTCACCCCTCCACTTT.

The chain employs TRBV5-6 and TRBJ2-3; the match to TRBD1 covers 10 bases. This CDR3 has 14 amino acids. V shed 4 bases and J 4 bases; nucleotides not matched to a gene: 3. Germline CDR1 reads SGHDT; CDR2 reads YYEEEE. In nucleotides, the CDR3 is TGTGCCAGCAGCCCGACAGGGGGCGCAGATACGCAGTATTTT. It specifies CASSPTGGADTQYF.

The chain has TRBV6-2 or TRBV6-3 and TRBJ1-2; 9 bases align to TRBD1. CDR1 and CDR2 (germline): MNHEY, SVGEGT. The CDR3 runs to 13 residues. The CDR3 nucleotides are TGTGCGACTACAGGGGGCTTTTCAGATGGCTACACCTTC. It is translated as CATTGGFSDGYTF.

This rearrangement joins TRBV4-2 to TRBJ2-7; TRBD1 might be the D (7 bases). Germline CDR1 and CDR2: LGHNA and YNFKEQ. The V end was cut by 4 bases, the J end by 0 bases, with 13 bases between. The CDR3 covers 15 residues. The CDR3 bases are TGTGCCAGCAGCCGCGGGACAGTCTACTCCTACGAGCAGTACTTC. Protein sequence: CASSRGTVYSYEQYF.

This clonotype was observed at least ten times. This chain connects TRBV6-4 to TRBJ1-1, with D perhaps matching TRBD1 (6 bases). Germline V CDR1 and CDR2: MRHNA, SNTAGT. The CDR3 has 15 amino acids. Trimming stripped 8 bases from V and 2 bases from J, with 18 bases between. CDR3 coding DNA: TGTGCCAGCCGACCCTCCCGGGGGGCAAACACTGAAGCTTTCTTT. Translated: CASRPSRGANTEAFF.

This chain uses TRBV7-8 with TRBJ2-7, with a tentative D call TRBD1 (5 bases). The CDR3 length is 14 residues. The V end lost 2 bases, the J end lost 2 bases, and 10 bases lay between the germline ends. Germline lookup yields CDR1 SGHVS and CDR2 FQNEAQ. The CDR3 protein is CASSLTGPTYEQYF. The DNA of the CDR3 is TGTGCCAGCAGCTTAACAGGTCCCACCTACGAGCAGTACTTC. Together with reference TRBV7-8 and TRBJ2-7, the CDR3 gives the full variable domain: GAGVSQSPRYKVAKRGQDVALRCDPISGHVSLFWYQQALGQGPEFLTYFQNEAQLDKSGLPSDRFFAERPEGSVSTLKIQRTQQEDSAVYLCASSLTGPTYEQYFGPGTRLTVT.